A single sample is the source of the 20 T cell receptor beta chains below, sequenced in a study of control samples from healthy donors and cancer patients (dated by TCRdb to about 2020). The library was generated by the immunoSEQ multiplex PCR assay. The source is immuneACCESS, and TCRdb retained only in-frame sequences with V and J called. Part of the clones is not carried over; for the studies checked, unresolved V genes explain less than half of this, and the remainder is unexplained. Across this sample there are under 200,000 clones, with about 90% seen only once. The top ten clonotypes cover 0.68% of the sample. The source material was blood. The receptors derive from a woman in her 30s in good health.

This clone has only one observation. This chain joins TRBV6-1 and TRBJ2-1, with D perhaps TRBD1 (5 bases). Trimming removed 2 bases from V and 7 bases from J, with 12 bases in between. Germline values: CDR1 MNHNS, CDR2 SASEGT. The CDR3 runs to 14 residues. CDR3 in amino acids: CASSEIQGWNEQFF. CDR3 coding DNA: TGTGCCAGCAGTGAAATTCAGGGTTGGAATGAGCAGTTCTTC.

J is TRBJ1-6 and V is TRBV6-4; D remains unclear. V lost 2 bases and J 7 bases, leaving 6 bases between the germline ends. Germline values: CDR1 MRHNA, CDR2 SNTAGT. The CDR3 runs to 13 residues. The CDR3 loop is CASSDRPNSPLHF. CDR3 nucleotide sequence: TGTGCCAGCAGTGACAGGCCAAATTCACCCCTCCACTTT.

The CDR3: CASTLSGTGGRRQETQYF. In nucleotides, the CDR3 is TGTGCCAGCACCCTGAGCGGGACAGGGGGTAGGCGCCAAGAGACCCAGTACTTC. The V and J genes are TRBV21-1 and TRBJ2-5; TRBD1, the table's D call, was not compared with the DNA. TRBV21-1 is reported as a pseudogene. The CDR3 consists of 18 residues.

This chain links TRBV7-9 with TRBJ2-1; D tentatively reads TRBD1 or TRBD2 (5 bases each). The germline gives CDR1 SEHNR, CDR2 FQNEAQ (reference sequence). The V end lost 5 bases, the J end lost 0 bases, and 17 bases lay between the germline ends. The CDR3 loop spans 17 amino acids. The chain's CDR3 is CASSPGIRDVSYNEQFF. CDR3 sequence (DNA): TGTGCCAGCAGCCCAGGGATCCGGGACGTCTCCTACAATGAGCAGTTCTTC. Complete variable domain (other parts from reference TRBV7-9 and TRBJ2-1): DTGVSQNPRHKITKRGQNVTFRCDPISEHNRLYWYRQTLGQGPEFLTYFQNEAQLEKSRLLSDRFSAERPKGSFSTLEIQRTEQGDSAMYLCASSPGIRDVSYNEQFFGPGTRLTVL.

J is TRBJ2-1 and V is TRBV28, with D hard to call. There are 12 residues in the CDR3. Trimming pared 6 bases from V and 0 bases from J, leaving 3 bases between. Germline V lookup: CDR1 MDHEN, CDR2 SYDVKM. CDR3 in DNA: TGTGCCAGCAGGAGCTCCTACAATGAGCAGTTCTTC. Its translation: CASRSSYNEQFF. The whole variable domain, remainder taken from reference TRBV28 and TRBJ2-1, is DVKVTQSSRYLVKRTGEKVFLECVQDMDHENMFWYRQDPGLGLRLIYFSYDVKMKEKGDIPEGYSVSREKKERFSLILESASTNQTSMYLCASRSSYNEQFFGPGTRLTVL.

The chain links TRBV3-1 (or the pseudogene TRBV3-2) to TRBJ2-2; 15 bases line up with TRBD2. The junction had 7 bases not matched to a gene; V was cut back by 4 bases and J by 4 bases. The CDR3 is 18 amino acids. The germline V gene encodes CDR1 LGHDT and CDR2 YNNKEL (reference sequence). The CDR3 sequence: CASSLGLAGGPGTGELFF. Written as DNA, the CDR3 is TGTGCCAGCAGCCTGGGACTAGCGGGAGGCCCGGGCACCGGGGAGCTGTTTTTT.

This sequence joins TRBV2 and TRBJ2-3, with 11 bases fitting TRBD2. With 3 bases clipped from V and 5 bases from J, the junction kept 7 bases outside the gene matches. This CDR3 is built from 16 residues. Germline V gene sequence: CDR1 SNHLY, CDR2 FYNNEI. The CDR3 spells CASSEVKGLAVDTQYF. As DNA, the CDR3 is TGTGCCAGCAGTGAGGTTAAGGGACTAGCGGTAGATACGCAGTATTTT.

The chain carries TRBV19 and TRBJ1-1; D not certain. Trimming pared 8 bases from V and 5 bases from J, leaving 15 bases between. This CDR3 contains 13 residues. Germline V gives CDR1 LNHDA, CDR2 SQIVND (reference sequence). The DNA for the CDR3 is TGTGCCAGTGTACCGGACGAGGGAACTGAAGCTTTCTTT. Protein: CASVPDEGTEAFF.

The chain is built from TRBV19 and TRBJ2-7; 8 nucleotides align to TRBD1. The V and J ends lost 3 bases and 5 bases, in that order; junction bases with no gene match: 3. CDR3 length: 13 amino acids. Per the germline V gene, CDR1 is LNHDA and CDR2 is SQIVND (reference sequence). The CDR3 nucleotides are TGTGCCAGTAGTATGACAGGGGTCAACGAGCAGTACTTC. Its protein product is CASSMTGVNEQYF.

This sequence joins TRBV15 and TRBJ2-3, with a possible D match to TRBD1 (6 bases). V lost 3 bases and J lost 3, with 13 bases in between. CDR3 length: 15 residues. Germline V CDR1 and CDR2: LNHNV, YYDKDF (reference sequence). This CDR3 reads CATSSWDTSTDTQYF. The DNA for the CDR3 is TGTGCCACCAGCAGCTGGGACACCTCTACAGATACGCAGTATTTT.

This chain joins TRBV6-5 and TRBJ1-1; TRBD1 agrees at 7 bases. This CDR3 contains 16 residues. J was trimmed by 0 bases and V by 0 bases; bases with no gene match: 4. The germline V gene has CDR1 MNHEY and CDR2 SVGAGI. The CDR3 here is CASSYSPGTVNTEAFF. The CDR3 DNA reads TGTGCCAGCAGTTACTCGCCCGGGACAGTGAACACTGAAGCTTTCTTT.

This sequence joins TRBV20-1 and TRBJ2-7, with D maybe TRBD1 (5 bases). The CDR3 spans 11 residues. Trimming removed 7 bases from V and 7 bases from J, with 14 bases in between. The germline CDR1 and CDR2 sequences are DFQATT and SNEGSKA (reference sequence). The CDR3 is CSVPQGREQYF. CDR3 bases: TGCAGTGTCCCTCAGGGTCGGGAGCAGTACTTC.

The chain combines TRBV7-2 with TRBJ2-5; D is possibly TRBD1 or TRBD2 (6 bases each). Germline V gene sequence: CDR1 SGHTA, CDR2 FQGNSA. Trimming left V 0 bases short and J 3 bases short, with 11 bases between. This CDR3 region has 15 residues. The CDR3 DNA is TGTGCCAGCAGCTTAGCGACCGGGGGCGAAGAGACCCAGTACTTC. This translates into CASSLATGGEETQYF.

Written as DNA, the CDR3 is TGTGCCACCGAGGGGGCCGGGGAGCTGTTTTTT. Protein: CATEGAGELFF. The chain carries TRBV24-1 and TRBJ2-2, with TRBD1 as a possible D gene (6 bases). The CDR3 contains 11 residues. V was pared by 9 bases and J by 6 bases, with 7 bases between. Germline CDR1 KGHDR, CDR2 SFDVKD.

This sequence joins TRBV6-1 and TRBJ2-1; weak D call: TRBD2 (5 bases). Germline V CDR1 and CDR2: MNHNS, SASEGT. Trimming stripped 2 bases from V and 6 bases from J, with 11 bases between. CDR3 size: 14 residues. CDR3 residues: CASSESWESNEQFF. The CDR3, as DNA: TGTGCCAGCAGTGAAAGTTGGGAGAGCAATGAGCAGTTCTTC.

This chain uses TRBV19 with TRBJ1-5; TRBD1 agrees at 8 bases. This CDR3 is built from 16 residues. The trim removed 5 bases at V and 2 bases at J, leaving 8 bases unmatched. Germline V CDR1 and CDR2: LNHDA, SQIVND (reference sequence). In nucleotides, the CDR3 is TGTGCCAGTAGTCCCTGGACAGGGTTCGGCAATCAGCCCCAGCATTTT. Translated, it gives CASSPWTGFGNQPQHF.

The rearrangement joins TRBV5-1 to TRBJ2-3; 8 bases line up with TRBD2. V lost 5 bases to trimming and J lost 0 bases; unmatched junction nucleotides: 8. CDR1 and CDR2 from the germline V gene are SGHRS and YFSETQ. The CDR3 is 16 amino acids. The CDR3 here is CASRYGLAGSTDTQYF. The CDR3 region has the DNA TGCGCCAGCAGATACGGACTAGCCGGTAGCACAGATACGCAGTATTTT.

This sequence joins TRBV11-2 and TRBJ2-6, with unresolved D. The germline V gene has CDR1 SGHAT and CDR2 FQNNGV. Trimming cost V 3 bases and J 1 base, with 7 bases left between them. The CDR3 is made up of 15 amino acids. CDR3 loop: CASSLGPSGANVLTF. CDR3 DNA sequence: TGTGCCAGCAGCTTGGGCCCGTCTGGGGCCAACGTCCTGACTTTC.

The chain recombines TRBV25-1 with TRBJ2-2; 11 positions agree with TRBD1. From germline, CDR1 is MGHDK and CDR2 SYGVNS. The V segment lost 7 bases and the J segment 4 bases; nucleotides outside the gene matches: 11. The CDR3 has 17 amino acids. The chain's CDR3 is CASKAPGQGVRTGELFF. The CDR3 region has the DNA TGTGCCAGCAAGGCCCCGGGACAGGGGGTTCGCACCGGGGAGCTGTTTTTT.

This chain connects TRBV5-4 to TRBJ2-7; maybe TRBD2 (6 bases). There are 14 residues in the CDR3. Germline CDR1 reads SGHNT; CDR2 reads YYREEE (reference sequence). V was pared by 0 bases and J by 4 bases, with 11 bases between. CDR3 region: CASSLGSSGYEQYF. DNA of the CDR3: TGTGCCAGCAGCTTGGGGAGTAGCGGTTACGAGCAGTACTTC.